These 29 T cell receptor beta chains were all obtained from the same sample, sequenced in a study of cytomegalovirus exposure and HLA in healthy donors. PCR employed 60 Vbeta and 13 Jbeta primers. Measured with immunoSEQ multiplex PCR; TCRdb has only the in-frame clones, and not every one. The data hold under 200,000 clones, with about four fifths observed a single time. Sample: PBMCs. Receptors were obtained from a woman aged 45-59 years in good health and CMV-seropositive.

The chain uses TRBV27 and TRBJ1-2, with TRBD1 as a possible D gene (5 bases). The CDR3 consists of 14 residues. V was trimmed by 3 bases and J by 8 bases, leaving 16 bases between them. Germline loops: CDR1 MNHEY, CDR2 SMNVEV (reference sequence). The CDR3 DNA sequence: TGTGCCAGCAGTTTGGACCAGGGAAACTCAGGCTACACCTTC. Encoded protein: CASSLDQGNSGYTF.

This rearrangement joins TRBV15 to TRBJ2-1; D is perhaps TRBD2 (5 bases). The length of the CDR3 is 15 residues. Per the germline V gene, CDR1 is LNHNV and CDR2 is YYDKDF (reference sequence). V shed 0 bases and J shed 5 bases, with 11 bases lying between them. CDR3 protein: CATSRDPLLDNEQFF. The CDR3 coding sequence is TGTGCCACCAGCAGAGACCCCTTACTAGACAATGAGCAGTTCTTC.

The J gene is TRBJ2-2, the V gene TRBV19, with 8 bases matching TRBD1. The CDR3 spans 17 residues. V was clipped by 10 bases and J by 4 bases; unmatched bases: 17. Germline V gene data show CDR1 as LNHDA and CDR2 as SQIVND (reference sequence). CDR3 loop: CATRDRGGRVGTGELFF. CDR3 DNA: TGTGCCACTCGTGACAGGGGAGGAAGGGTTGGCACCGGGGAGCTGTTTTTT.

The V call is TRBV7-3, the J call TRBJ2-1, with D perhaps matching TRBD2 (5 bases). CDR1 and CDR2 (germline): SGHTA, FQGTGA. The CDR3 has 12 amino acids. V lost 0 bases to trimming and J lost 9 bases, with 6 bases between them. CDR3 loop: CASSLTAGEQFF. CDR3 DNA sequence: TGTGCCAGCAGCTTAACTGCGGGTGAGCAGTTCTTC.

Only a few counts were recorded for this clone. The chain recombines TRBV7-3 with TRBJ2-1; the match to TRBD2 covers 12 bases. Trimming removed 8 bases from V and 9 bases from J; junction bases left unmatched: 8. CDR3 size: 14 residues. CDR1 is SGHTA and CDR2 is FQGTGA in the germline V gene. CDR3 coding DNA: TGTGCCAGCGGGCTAGCGGGGGGGTCTAGTGAGCAGTTCTTC. Protein: CASGLAGGSSEQFF.

The chain joins TRBV10-2 to TRBJ2-7, with 10 bases that match TRBD1. V shed 4 bases, J shed 4 bases, and the junction held 28 bases outside the gene matches. Per germline, CDR1 WSHSY and CDR2 SAAADI. There are 22 residues in the CDR3. In DNA, the CDR3 is TGCGCCAGCAGTGGGGTAGGACAGGGGGACCAACTCAACTCCGCATTAGTTTACGAGCAGTACTTC. Translation gives CASSGVGQGDQLNSALVYEQYF.

Remarks on this clone: One end of the junction is discordant with germline, which a read error may explain. The rearrangement joins TRBV7-9 to TRBJ1-1; maybe TRBD1 (5 bases). The CDR3 spans 12 residues. From germline, CDR1 is SEHNR and CDR2 FQNEAQ (reference sequence). The CDR3 loop is CSSSAAGVEAFF. For the CDR3, the DNA is TGTTCCAGCAGTGCCGCGGGGGTAGAAGCTTTCTTT.

The CDR3 sequence: CASSVDGQGATNTGELFF. DNA for the CDR3: TGTGCCAGCAGCGTAGACGGACAGGGGGCGACGAACACCGGGGAGCTGTTTTTT. J is TRBJ2-2 and V is TRBV9, with TRBD1 matching over 11 bases. CDR3 length: 18 residues. V lost 0 bases, J lost 0 bases, and 4 bases stayed unmatched. Germline V lookup: CDR1 SGDLS, CDR2 YYNGEE.

The rearrangement links TRBV19 to TRBJ1-2; TRBD1 might be the D (5 bases). The CDR3 length is 17 residues. Germline-derived CDR1 and CDR2 are LNHDA and SQIVND (reference sequence). Trimming took off 7 bases at V and 4 bases at J, with 25 bases between the two ends. CDR3 sequence reads: CASTQGGRAASGYGYTF. In DNA, the CDR3 is TGTGCCAGTACCCAGGGTGGCAGGGCTGCGTCAGGCTATGGCTACACCTTC.

Here the CDR3 DNA reads TGTGCCAGCAGCCATTCGGGAGTTAGCGGGCTAGATACGCAGTATTTT. Its translation: CASSHSGVSGLDTQYF. The rearrangement joins TRBV11-3 to TRBJ2-3; 7 nucleotides line up with TRBD2. The V gene end was trimmed by 5 bases and the J gene end by 5 bases; junction bases not matched to a gene: 13. The germline V gene has CDR1 SGHNT and CDR2 YENEEA. This CDR3 comprises 16 residues.

Remarks on this clone: Additional DNA sequences in this sample encode the identical CDR3. V usage is TRBV5-3 and J usage is TRBJ1-5; D remains unclear. TRBV5-3 is placed among ORFs of uncertain function. The V and J ends lost 1 base and 5 bases respectively, with 16 bases between them. The length of the CDR3 is 16 residues. The chain's CDR3 is CARSLFCGEDYQPQHF. In DNA form, the CDR3 reads TGTGCCAGAAGCTTGTTCTGCGGGGAGGATTATCAGCCCCAGCATTTT.

This sequence joins TRBV27 and TRBJ2-1; 13 bases agree with TRBD2. The CDR3 contains 17 residues. The germline V gene encodes CDR1 MNHEY and CDR2 SMNVEV (reference sequence). Germline trimming cut 5 bases from V and 3 bases from J; bases unmatched to any gene: 7. CDR3: CASSPRTSGSHYNEQFF. The CDR3 DNA reads TGTGCCAGCAGTCCACGGACTAGCGGGAGCCACTACAATGAGCAGTTCTTC.

This clone was found a few times. The chain has TRBV30 and TRBJ2-1; D possibly corresponds to TRBD1 (5 bases). Between the trimmed V and J ends, which lost 0 bases and 11 bases, there was a span of 14 bases. Germline V gene sequence: CDR1 GTSNPN, CDR2 SVGIG (reference sequence). The CDR3 runs to 13 residues. CDR3 in DNA: TGTGCCTGGAGTGTACATGGCAGGGTAAAGCAGTTCTTC. Its protein is CAWSVHGRVKQFF.

This chain connects TRBV5-4 to TRBJ2-6, with D unclear. The V end lost 0 bases, the J end lost 0 bases, and 16 bases lay between the germline ends. The CDR3 totals 19 residues. Germline CDR1 and CDR2: SGHNT and YYREEE (reference sequence). The CDR3 sequence is CASSLGVARLSSGANVLTF. CDR3 nucleotides: TGTGCCAGCAGCTTGGGGGTCGCCAGGTTGAGCTCTGGGGCCAACGTCCTGACTTTC.

This sequence joins TRBV19 and TRBJ1-5; D remains unclear. The V end was cut by 3 bases, the J end by 0 bases, with 12 bases between. CDR3 length equals 16 residues. Germline V gene data show CDR1 as LNHDA and CDR2 as SQIVND (reference sequence). CDR3 protein: CASSIPHSSSNQPQHF. CDR3 nucleotides: TGTGCCAGTAGTATCCCCCACAGTTCTAGCAATCAGCCCCAGCATTTT.

The rearrangement links TRBV19 to TRBJ2-3, with a weak D call TRBD1 (6 bases). The CDR3 consists of 14 residues. Germline V gene lookup returns CDR1 LNHDA and CDR2 SQIVND (reference sequence). Trimming cost V 5 bases and J 4 bases, with 13 bases left between them. The CDR3 region is CASSSQGGSDTQYF. The CDR3 bases are TGTGCCAGTAGTTCACAGGGCGGATCAGATACGCAGTATTTT.

This chain links TRBV18 with TRBJ1-2; D ambiguous. Trimming shortened V by 3 bases and J by 8 bases, and 16 bases separated the two germline ends. The CDR3 loop spans 14 amino acids. The germline gives CDR1 KGHSH, CDR2 LQKENI. In DNA form, the CDR3 reads TGTGCCAGCTCACCGATTAGCGGTGGGGTCGGCTACACCTTC. It codes for CASSPISGGVGYTF. The variable domain in full, with the rest retrieved from reference TRBV18 and TRBJ1-2, is NAGVMQNPRHLVRRRGQEARLRCSPMKGHSHVYWYRQLPEEGLKFMVYLQKENIIDESGMPKERFSAEFPKEGPSILRIQQVVRGDSAAYFCASSPISGGVGYTFGSGTRLTVV.

The chain has TRBV6-1 and TRBJ1-5; perhaps TRBD1 as D (5 bases). From germline, CDR1 is MNHNS and CDR2 SASEGT. The CDR3 totals 15 residues. Trimming shortened V by 1 base and J by 5 bases, and 12 bases separated the two germline ends. The CDR3 DNA reads as TGTGCCAGCAGTGAAGAATGGGGCAGAGATCAGCCCCAGCATTTT. This sequence encodes CASSEEWGRDQPQHF.

The rearrangement links TRBV30 to TRBJ2-3, with D perhaps matching TRBD2 (5 bases). This CDR3 has 15 residues. Germline CDR1 is GTSNPN and CDR2 is SVGIG (reference sequence). Trimming took 4 bases from V and 0 from J, leaving 14 bases between them. The CDR3, as DNA: TGTGCCTGGACCATCGGGGTTCTTAGCACAGATACGCAGTATTTT. Its protein product is CAWTIGVLSTDTQYF.

The chain joins TRBV5-1 to TRBJ2-7; D might be TRBD2 (6 bases). Trimming took 1 base from V and 6 from J, leaving 11 bases between them. Looked up from germline, CDR1 is SGHRS and CDR2 is YFSETQ. This CDR3 contains 13 residues. In DNA form, the CDR3 reads TGCGCCAGCAGCTTGCCCGGAGGGGTCGAGCAGTACTTC. Translating gives CASSLPGGVEQYF.

J is TRBJ2-5 and V is TRBV25-1; perhaps TRBD2 as D (7 bases). Germline V lookup: CDR1 MGHDK, CDR2 SYGVNS. The germline V and J ends were trimmed by 5 bases and 4 bases, with 14 bases remaining between them. The CDR3 consists of 14 residues. CDR3: CASSRVAGAETQYF. The CDR3 coding sequence is TGTGCCAGCAGTAGAGTTGCGGGGGCAGAGACCCAGTACTTC.

In its sample, this clone was seen a few times. The chain employs TRBV4-3 and TRBJ2-3; D remains unclear. V lost 1 base and J lost 2, with 10 bases in between. Germline CDR1 and CDR2: LGHNA and YSLEER. This CDR3 is built from 15 residues. The DNA for the CDR3 is TGCGCCAGCAGCCAAGTTGCACAGAACACAGATACGCAGTATTTT. Amino acid sequence: CASSQVAQNTDTQYF.

This chain links TRBV10-3 with TRBJ2-5; weak D call: TRBD2 (5 bases). V was shortened by 11 bases and J by 2 bases, with 21 bases between the two germline ends. Germline CDR1 reads ENHRY; CDR2 reads SYGVKD. The CDR3 covers 15 residues. The CDR3 sequence is CAVANSASTQETQYF. The DNA for the CDR3 is TGTGCCGTAGCTAATAGCGCCTCTACTCAAGAGACCCAGTACTTC.

This clone was observed a handful of times. The J gene is TRBJ1-3, the V gene TRBV5-1; 7 bases fit TRBD1. The germline gives CDR1 SGHRS, CDR2 YFSETQ. V trimming: 6 bases; J trimming: 0 bases; junction bases outside the gene matches: 18. This CDR3 contains 19 residues. The CDR3 reads CASKGEFGDRTHSGNTIYF. In nucleotides, the CDR3 is TGCGCCAGCAAGGGCGAATTTGGGGACAGAACACACTCTGGAAACACCATATATTTT. The full variable domain, its missing parts supplied by reference TRBV5-1 and TRBJ1-3, is KAGVTQTPRYLIKTRGQQVTLSCSPISGHRSVSWYQQTPGQGLQFLFEYFSETQRNKGNFPGRFSGRQFSNSRSEMNVSTLELGDSALYLCASKGEFGDRTHSGNTIYFGEGSWLTVV.

The J gene is TRBJ2-3, the V gene TRBV28; D uncertain. V lost 8 bases and J lost 3, with 21 bases in between. CDR1 and CDR2 (germline): MDHEN, SYDVKM. This CDR3 comprises 16 residues. CDR3 in DNA: TGTGCCAGCCTCCCCCTCGTCCCATTTGAGACAGATACGCAGTATTTT. Translated, it gives CASLPLVPFETDTQYF. The full variable domain, completed using reference TRBV28 and TRBJ2-3, is DVKVTQSSRYLVKRTGEKVFLECVQDMDHENMFWYRQDPGLGLRLIYFSYDVKMKEKGDIPEGYSVSREKKERFSLILESASTNQTSMYLCASLPLVPFETDTQYFGPGTRLTVL.

The chain joins TRBV11-2 to TRBJ1-1; possibly TRBD1 for D (6 bases). This CDR3 contains 13 residues. Germline assignment: CDR1 SGHAT and CDR2 FQNNGV. Trimming took 3 bases from V and 8 from J, leaving 13 bases between them. The CDR3 DNA sequence: TGTGCCAGCAGCTTGGGGGCGGGTGTAGAAGCTTTCTTT. As protein: CASSLGAGVEAFF.

This chain links TRBV4-2 with TRBJ2-1; perhaps TRBD1 as D (5 bases). Trimming took off 4 bases at V and 2 bases at J, with 15 bases between the two ends. The V gene's germline CDR1 is LGHNA and CDR2 YNFKEQ. The CDR3 runs 16 residues. The CDR3 region has the DNA TGTGCCAGCAGCCCCCAGGGCGGACAAACCTACAATGAGCAGTTCTTC. It codes for CASSPQGGQTYNEQFF.

The V gene is TRBV9, the J gene TRBJ1-4; no reliable D call. The CDR3 runs 14 residues. Germline CDR1 and CDR2: SGDLS and YYNGEE. Trimming stripped 6 bases from V and 0 bases from J, with 9 bases between. DNA of the CDR3: TGTGCCAGCAACATCGCCGCAACTAATGAAAAACTGTTTTTT. Its translation: CASNIAATNEKLFF.

This clone was detected a few times. The chain links TRBV6-6 to TRBJ1-4, with D maybe TRBD1 (5 bases). The CDR3 spans 15 residues. From germline, CDR1 is MNHNY and CDR2 SVGAGI (reference sequence). V was pared by 2 bases and J by 7 bases, with 14 bases between. The CDR3 region has the DNA TGTGCCAGCAGTTACGGGGAGGGGCCGGGTGAAAAACTGTTTTTT. It is translated as CASSYGEGPGEKLFF.